This TCR beta chain was profiled in a study of control samples from healthy donors and cancer patients. Clones were read by immunoSEQ multiplex PCR, and TCRdb kept only the in-frame ones, dropping some. This table holds tens of thousands of clones, 86% found once. From germline, CDR1 is SGHRS and CDR2 YFSETQ. The CDR3 has 14 amino acids. V lost 2 bases, J lost 2 bases, and 2 bases stayed unmatched. The gene calls are TRBV5-1 and TRBJ2-7, with 9 bases aligning to TRBD2. The receptor was derived from a woman aged 45-65 years in good health. Sequenced material: blood. CDR3 region: CASSFSGGAYEQYF. The CDR3 DNA is TGCGCCAGCAGCTTTAGCGGGGGAGCCTACGAGCAGTACTTC.